This T cell receptor beta chain comes out of a study of identical twins. TCRdb ran MiXCR on the 5' RACE reads and lists one entry per CDR3 protein. Here the sample spans about 520,000 distinct CDR3 sequences, roughly a fifth being singletons. The CDR3 spans 14 residues. CDR1 is SGHVS and CDR2 is FQNEAQ in the germline V gene. V dropped 3 bases and J dropped 6 bases, with 15 bases sitting between them. These data were also filed under a second study, of T cells expressing NK-cell markers. This second study notes: In a group of 5 or 6 donors, dominant NKG2C+ clonotypes represented about 1.0-8% of CD8+ T cells.

The sample was CD4+ T cells sorted from blood. The V gene is TRBV7-8, the J gene TRBJ2-7, with a weak D call TRBD2 (7 bases). The clonotype comes from a woman between 18 and 29 years old in good health. CDR3 DNA sequence: TGTGCCAGCAGCTTGGAGGGGGGGAGCGGCGAGCAGTACTTC. It codes for CASSLEGGSGEQYF. Filled out from reference TRBV7-8 and TRBJ2-7, the complete variable domain reads GAGVSQSPRYKVAKRGQDVALRCDPISGHVSLFWYQQALGQGPEFLTYFQNEAQLDKSGLPSDRFFAERPEGSVSTLKIQRTQQEDSAVYLCASSLEGGSGEQYFGPGTRLTVT.